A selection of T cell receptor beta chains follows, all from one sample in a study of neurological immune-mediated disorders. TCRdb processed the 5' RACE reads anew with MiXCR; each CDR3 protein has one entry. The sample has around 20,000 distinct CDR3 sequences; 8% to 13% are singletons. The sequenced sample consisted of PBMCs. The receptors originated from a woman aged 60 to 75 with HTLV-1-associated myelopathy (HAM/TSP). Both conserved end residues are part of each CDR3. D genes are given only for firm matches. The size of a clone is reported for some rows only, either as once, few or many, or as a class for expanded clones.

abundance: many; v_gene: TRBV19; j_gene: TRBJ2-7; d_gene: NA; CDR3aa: CASQGQRLSYEQYF; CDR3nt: TGTGCCAGCCAAGGACAGAGGCTATCCTACGAGCAGTACTTC
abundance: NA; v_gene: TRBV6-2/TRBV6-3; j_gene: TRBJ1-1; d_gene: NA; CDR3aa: CASRIRGGGGNTEAFF; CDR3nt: TGTGCCAGCAGGATCAGGGGCGGAGGGGGGAACACTGAAGCTTTCTTT
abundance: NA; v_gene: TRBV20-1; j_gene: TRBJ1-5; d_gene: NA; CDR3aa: CSAFGGGNQPQHF; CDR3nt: TGCAGTGCTTTCGGGGGAGGCAATCAGCCCCAGCATTTT
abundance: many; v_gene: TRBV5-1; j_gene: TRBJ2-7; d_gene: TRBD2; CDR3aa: CASSSPTSGEFVQYF; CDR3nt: TGCGCCAGCAGCTCCCCGACTAGCGGGGAATTTGTGCAGTACTTC
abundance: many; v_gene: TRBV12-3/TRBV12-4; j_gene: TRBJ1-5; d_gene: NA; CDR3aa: CASSFLGASNQPQHF; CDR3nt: TGTGCCAGCAGTTTTTTGGGGGCGAGCAATCAGCCCCAGCATTTT
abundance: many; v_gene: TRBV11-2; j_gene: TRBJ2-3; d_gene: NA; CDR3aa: CASSLVVGGQSTQYF; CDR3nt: TGTGCCAGCAGCTTAGTCGTGGGGGGGCAGAGTACGCAGTATTTT
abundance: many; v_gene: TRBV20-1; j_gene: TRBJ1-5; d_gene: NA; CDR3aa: CSAYRDRNQPQHF; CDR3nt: TGCAGTGCTTATCGGGACCGCAATCAGCCCCAGCATTTT
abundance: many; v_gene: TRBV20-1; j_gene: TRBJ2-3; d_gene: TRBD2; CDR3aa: CSASKRGGPDTQYF; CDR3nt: TGCAGTGCTTCGAAGCGGGGGGGTCCAGATACGCAGTATTTT
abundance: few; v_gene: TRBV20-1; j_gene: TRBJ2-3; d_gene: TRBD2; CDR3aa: CSARVGGAGDTQYF; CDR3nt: TGCAGTGCTAGAGTCGGGGGGGCCGGAGATACGCAGTATTTT
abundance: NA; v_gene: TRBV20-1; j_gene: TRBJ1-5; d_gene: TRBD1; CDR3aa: CSARDGTDNQTKHF; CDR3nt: TGCAGTGCTAGAGACGGGACAGACAATCAGACCAAGCATTTT
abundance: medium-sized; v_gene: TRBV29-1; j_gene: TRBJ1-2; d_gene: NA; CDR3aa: CSVEETGLNYGYTF; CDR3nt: TGCAGCGTTGAAGAAACAGGGCTCAACTATGGCTACACCTTC
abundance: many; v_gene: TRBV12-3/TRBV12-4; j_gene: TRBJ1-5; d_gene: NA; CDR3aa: CASSQTPEGLPQHF; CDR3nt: TGTGCCAGCAGTCAAACCCCCGAGGGGCTTCCCCAGCATTTT
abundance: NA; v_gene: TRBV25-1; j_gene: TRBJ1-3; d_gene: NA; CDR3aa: CASSGGFGNTIYF; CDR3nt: TGTGCCAGCAGCGGGGGTTTCGGAAACACCATATATTTT
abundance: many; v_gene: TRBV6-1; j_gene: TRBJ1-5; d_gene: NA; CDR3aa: CASRERQVLSNQPQHF; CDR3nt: TGTGCCAGCAGAGAACGACAGGTTCTTAGCAATCAGCCCCAGCATTTT
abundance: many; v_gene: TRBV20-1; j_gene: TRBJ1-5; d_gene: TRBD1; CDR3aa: CSATTGTGIRLHQPQHF; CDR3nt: TGCAGTGCTACGACCGGGACAGGGATTAGGTTACATCAGCCCCAGCATTTT
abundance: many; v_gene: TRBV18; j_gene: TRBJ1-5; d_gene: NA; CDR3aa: CASSPPSSNQPQHF; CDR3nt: TGTGCCAGCTCACCACCGAGTAGCAATCAGCCCCAGCATTTT
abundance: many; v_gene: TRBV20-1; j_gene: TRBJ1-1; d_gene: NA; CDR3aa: CSARDPEGVGTEAFF; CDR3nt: TGCAGTGCTAGAGATCCAGAAGGGGTCGGCACTGAAGCTTTCTTT
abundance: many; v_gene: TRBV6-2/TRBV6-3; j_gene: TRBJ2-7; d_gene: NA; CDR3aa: CASSYPEGPEQYF; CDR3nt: TGTGCCAGCAGTTACCCGGAGGGGCCCGAGCAGTACTTC
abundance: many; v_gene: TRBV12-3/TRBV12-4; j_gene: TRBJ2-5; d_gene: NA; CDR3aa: CASSLIGGAGETQYF; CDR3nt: TGTGCCAGCAGTTTAATAGGCGGGGCCGGAGAGACCCAGTACTTC
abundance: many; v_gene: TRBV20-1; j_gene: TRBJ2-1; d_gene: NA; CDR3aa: CSARGPGGPYNEQFF; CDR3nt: TGCAGTGCTAGAGGCCCCGGGGGGCCCTACAATGAGCAGTTCTTC
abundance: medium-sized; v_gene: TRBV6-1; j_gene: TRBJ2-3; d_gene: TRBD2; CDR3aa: CASVASGGPSTDTQYF; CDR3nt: TGTGCCAGCGTGGCTAGCGGGGGGCCTAGCACAGATACGCAGTATTTT
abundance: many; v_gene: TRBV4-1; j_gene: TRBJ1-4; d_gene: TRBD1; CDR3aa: CASSQVPGGSEKLFF; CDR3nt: TGCGCCAGCAGCCAAGTCCCAGGGGGCAGCGAAAAACTGTTTTTT
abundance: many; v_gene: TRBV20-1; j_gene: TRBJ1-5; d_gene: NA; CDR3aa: CSAGGFQRGYHSNQPQHF; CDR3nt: TGCAGTGCTGGGGGATTTCAGAGAGGATACCATAGCAATCAGCCCCAGCATTTT
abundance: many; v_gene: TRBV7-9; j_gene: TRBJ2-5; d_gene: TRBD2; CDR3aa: CASSLWTSDQETQYF; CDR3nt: TGTGCCAGCAGCCTCTGGACTAGCGACCAAGAGACCCAGTACTTC
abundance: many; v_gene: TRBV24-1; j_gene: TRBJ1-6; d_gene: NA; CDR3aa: CARRSPLHF; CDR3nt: TGTGCCCGGCGTTCACCCCTCCACTTT
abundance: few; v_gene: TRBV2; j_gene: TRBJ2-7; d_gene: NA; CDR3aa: CAIQAEAGWGYEQYF; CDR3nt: TGTGCCATACAAGCGGAGGCAGGATGGGGCTACGAGCAGTACTTC
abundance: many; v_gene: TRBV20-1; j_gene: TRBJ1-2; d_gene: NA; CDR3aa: CSASKGEGGYTF; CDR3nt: TGCAGTGCTAGTAAGGGGGAAGGCGGCTACACCTTC
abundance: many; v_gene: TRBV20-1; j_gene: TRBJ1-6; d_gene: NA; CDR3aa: CSASGGNSPLHF; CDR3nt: TGCAGTGCTAGCGGAGGGAATTCACCCCTCCACTTT
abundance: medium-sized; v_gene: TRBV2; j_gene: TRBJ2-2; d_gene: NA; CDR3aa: CASSISTGELFF; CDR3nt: TGTGCCAGCAGCATCAGCACCGGGGAGCTGTTTTTT